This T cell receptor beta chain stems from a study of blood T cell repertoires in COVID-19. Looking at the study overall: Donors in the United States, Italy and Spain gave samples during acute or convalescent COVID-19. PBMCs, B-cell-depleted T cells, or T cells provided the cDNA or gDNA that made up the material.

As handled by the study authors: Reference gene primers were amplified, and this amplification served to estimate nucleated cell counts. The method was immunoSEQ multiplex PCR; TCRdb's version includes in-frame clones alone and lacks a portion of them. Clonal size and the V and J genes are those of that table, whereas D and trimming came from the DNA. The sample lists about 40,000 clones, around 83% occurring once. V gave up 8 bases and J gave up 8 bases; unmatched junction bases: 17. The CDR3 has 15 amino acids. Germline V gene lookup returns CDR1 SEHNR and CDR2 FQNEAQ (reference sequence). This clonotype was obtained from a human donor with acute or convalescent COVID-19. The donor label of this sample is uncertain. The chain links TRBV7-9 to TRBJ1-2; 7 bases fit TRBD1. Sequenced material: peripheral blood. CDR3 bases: TGTGCCAGCGGAGACAGGGCTGAAGGGAATCTGGGCTACACCTTC. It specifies CASGDRAEGNLGYTF.